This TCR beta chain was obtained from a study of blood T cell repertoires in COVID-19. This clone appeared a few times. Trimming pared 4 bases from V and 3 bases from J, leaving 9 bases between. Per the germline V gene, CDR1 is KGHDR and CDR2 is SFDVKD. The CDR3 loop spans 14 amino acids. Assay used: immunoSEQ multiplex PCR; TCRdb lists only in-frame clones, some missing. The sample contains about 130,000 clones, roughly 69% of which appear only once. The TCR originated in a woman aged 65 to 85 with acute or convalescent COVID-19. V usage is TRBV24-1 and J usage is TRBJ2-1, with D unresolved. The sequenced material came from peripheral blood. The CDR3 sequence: CATSDPRFYNEQFF. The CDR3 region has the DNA TGTGCCACCAGTGACCCCCGGTTCTACAATGAGCAGTTCTTC.